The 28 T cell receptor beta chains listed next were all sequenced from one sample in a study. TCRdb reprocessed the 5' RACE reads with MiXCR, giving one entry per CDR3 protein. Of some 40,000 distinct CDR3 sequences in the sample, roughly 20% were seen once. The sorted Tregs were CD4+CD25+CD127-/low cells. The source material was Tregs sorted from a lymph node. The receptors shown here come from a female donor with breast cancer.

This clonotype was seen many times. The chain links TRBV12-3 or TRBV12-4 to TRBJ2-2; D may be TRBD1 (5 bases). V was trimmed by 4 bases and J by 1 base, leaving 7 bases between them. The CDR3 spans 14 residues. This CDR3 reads CASSSTGNTGELFF. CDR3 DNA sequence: TGTGCCAGCAGTTCTACAGGGAACACCGGGGAGCTGTTTTTT.

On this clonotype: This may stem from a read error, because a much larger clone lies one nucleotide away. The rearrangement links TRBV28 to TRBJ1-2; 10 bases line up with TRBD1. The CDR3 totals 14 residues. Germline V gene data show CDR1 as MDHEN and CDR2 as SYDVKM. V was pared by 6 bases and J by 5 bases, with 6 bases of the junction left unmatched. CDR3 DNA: TGTGCCAGCAGCCCAGGACAGGGGGAATATGGCTACACCTTC. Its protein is CASSPGQGEYGYTF.

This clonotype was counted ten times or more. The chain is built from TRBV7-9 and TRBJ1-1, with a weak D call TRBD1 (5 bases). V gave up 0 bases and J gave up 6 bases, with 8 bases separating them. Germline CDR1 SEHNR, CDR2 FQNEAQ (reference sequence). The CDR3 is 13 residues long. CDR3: CASSLAGAPEAFF. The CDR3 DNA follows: TGTGCCAGCAGCTTAGCTGGGGCGCCTGAAGCTTTCTTT.

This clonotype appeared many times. The CDR3: CASSVLSAGELFF. CDR3 in DNA: TGTGCCAGCAGTGTTCTATCGGCCGGGGAGCTGTTTTTT. V and J are TRBV28 and TRBJ2-2; D unresolved. The CDR3 covers 13 residues. Trimming left V 5 bases short and J 6 bases short, with 10 bases between. Germline V gene data show CDR1 as MDHEN and CDR2 as SYDVKM.

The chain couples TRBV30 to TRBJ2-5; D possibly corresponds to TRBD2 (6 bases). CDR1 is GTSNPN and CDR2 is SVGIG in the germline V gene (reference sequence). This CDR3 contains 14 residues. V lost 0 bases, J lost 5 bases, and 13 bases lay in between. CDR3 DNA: TGTGCCTGGAGTGTAACAGCGGGTGGGGAGACCCAGTACTTC. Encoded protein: CAWSVTAGGETQYF.

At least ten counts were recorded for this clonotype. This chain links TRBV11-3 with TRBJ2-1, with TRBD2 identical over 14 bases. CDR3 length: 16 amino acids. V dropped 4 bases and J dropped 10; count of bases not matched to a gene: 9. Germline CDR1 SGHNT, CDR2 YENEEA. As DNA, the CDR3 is TGTGCCAGCAGCTGGACTGGGACTAGCGGGAGAGAAGAGCAGTTCTTC. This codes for CASSWTGTSGREEQFF.

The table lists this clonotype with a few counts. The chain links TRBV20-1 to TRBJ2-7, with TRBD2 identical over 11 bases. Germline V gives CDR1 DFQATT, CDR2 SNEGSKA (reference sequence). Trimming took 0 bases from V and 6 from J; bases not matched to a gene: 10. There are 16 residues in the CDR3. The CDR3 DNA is TGCAGTGCTAGAGATGCGACTAGCGGGATCTGGGGCGAGCAGTACTTC. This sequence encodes CSARDATSGIWGEQYF.

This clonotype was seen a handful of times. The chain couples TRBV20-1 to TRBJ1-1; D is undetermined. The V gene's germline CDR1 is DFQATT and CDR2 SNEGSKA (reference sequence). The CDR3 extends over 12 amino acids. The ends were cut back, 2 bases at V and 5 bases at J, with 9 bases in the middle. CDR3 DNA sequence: TGCAGTGCTAGAAGTGTCCGAACTGAAGCTTTCTTT. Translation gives CSARSVRTEAFF.

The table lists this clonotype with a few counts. This CDR3 is CASSQGSGQGWYEQYF. Written as DNA, the CDR3 is TGTGCCAGCAGCCAAGGGTCCGGGCAGGGATGGTACGAGCAGTACTTC. The chain is built from TRBV4-2 and TRBJ2-7, with a tentative D call TRBD1 (5 bases). Trimming cost V 1 base and J 4 bases, with 17 bases left between them. Germline values: CDR1 LGHNA, CDR2 YNFKEQ. This CDR3 has 16 amino acids.

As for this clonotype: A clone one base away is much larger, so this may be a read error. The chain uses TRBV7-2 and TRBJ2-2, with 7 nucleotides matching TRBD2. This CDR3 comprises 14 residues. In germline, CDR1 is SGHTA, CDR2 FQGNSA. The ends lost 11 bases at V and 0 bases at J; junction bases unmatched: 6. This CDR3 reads CTWGGIANTGELFF. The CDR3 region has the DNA TGTACCTGGGGGGGAATCGCGAACACCGGGGAGCTGTTTTTT.

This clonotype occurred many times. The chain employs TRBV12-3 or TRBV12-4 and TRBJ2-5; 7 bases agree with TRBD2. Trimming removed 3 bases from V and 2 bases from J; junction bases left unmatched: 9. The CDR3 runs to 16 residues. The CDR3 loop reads CASSFPAGDGQETQYF. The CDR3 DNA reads TGTGCCAGCAGTTTCCCCGCGGGAGACGGGCAAGAGACCCAGTACTTC.

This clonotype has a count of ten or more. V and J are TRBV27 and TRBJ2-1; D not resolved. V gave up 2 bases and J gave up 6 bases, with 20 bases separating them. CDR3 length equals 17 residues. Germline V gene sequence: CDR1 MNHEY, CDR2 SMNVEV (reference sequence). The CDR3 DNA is TGTGCCAGCAGTTTACTCCTATCCGGCAATCGTATCAATGAGCAGTTCTTC. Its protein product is CASSLLLSGNRINEQFF.

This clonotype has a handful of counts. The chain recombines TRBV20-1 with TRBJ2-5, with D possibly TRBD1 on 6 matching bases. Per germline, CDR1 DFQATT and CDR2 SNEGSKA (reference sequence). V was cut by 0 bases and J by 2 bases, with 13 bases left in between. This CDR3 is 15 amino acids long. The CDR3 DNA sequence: TGCAGTGCTAGAGATCGACAGGTTGAGCAAGAGACCCAGTACTTC. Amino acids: CSARDRQVEQETQYF.

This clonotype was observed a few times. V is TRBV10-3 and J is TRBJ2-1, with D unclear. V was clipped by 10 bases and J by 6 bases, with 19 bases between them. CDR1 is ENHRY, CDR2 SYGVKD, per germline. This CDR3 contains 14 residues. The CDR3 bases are TGTGCCACGAGTGAGCCGGGCTCGTCCAATGAGCAGTTCTTC. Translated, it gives CATSEPGSSNEQFF.

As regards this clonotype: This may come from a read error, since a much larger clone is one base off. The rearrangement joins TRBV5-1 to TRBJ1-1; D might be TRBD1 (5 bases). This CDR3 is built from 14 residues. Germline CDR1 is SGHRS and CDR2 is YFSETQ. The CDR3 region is CTSSLGVSRTEAFF. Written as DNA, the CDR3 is TGCACCAGCAGCTTGGGGGTCAGCCGCACTGAAGCTTTCTTT. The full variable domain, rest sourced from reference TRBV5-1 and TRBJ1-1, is KAGVTQTPRYLIKTRGQQVTLSCSPISGHRSVSWYQQTPGQGLQFLFEYFSETQRNKGNFPGRFSGRQFSNSRSEMNVSTLELGDSALYLCTSSLGVSRTEAFFGQGTRLTVV.

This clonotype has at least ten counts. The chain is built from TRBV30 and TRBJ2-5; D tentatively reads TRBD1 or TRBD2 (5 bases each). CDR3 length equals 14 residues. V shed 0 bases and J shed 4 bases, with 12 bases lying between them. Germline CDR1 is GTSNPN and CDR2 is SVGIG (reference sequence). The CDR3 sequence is CAWSVLAGRETQYF. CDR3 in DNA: TGTGCCTGGAGTGTTCTGGCAGGGAGAGAGACCCAGTACTTC.

The CDR3 sequence is CASSLRGGTDTQYF. The CDR3, as DNA: TGTGCCAGCAGTTTACGGGGGGGCACAGATACGCAGTATTTT. The chain recombines TRBV28 with TRBJ2-3, with 7 bases fitting TRBD2. Germline CDR1 and CDR2: MDHEN and SYDVKM. This CDR3 spans 14 amino acids. The V gene end was trimmed by 2 bases and the J gene end by 1 base; junction bases not matched to a gene: 0.

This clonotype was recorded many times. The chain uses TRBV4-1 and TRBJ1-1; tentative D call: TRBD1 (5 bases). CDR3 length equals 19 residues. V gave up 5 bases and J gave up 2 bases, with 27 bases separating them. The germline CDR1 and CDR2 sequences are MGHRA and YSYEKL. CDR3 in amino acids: CASSSNPIVGDWGNTEAFF. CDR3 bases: TGCGCCAGCAGCTCGAACCCGATTGTTGGGGATTGGGGCAACACTGAAGCTTTCTTT.

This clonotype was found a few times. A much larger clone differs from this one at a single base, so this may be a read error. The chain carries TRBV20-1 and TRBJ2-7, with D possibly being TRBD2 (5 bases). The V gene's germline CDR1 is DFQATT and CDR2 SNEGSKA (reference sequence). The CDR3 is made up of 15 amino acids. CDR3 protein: CSTRSLQFSSYEQYF. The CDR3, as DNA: TGCAGTACTAGATCCCTGCAATTCAGCTCCTACGAGCAGTACTTC.

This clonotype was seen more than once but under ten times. CDR3 loop: CASSSTGDEQYF. CDR3 nucleotides: TGTGCCAGCAGCAGTACCGGGGATGAGCAGTACTTC. This chain connects TRBV6-1 to TRBJ2-7, with D maybe TRBD2 (5 bases). The germline CDR1 and CDR2 sequences are MNHNS and SASEGT. The CDR3 contains 12 residues. V dropped 6 bases and J dropped 7 bases, with 13 bases sitting between them.

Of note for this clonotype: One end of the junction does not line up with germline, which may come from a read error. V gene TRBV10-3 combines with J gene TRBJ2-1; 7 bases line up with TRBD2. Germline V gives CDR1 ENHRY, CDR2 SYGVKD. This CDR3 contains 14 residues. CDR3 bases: TGTACCATCAGTGATCCGGGAGGAGGGTTTGAGCAGTTCTTC. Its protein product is CTISDPGGGFEQFF.

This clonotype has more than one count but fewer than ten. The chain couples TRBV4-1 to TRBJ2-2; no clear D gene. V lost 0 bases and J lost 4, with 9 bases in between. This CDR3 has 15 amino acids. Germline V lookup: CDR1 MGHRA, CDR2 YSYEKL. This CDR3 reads CASSQDGLITGELFF. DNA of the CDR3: TGCGCCAGCAGCCAAGATGGGCTGATCACCGGGGAGCTGTTTTTT.

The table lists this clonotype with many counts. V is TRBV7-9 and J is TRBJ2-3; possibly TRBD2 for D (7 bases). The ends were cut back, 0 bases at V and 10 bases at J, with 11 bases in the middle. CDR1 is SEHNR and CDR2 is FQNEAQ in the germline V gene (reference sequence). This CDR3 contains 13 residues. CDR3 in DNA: TGTGCCAGCAGCTTAGCGGGGGGGGCGGCGCAGTATTTT. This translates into CASSLAGGAAQYF.

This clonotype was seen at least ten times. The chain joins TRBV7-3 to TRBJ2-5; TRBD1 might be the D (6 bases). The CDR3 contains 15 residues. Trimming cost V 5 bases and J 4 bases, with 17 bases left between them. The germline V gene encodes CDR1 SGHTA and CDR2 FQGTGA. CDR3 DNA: TGTGCCAGCAGCCCGACAGGCACCAAGGGAGAGACCCAGTACTTC. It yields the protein CASSPTGTKGETQYF.

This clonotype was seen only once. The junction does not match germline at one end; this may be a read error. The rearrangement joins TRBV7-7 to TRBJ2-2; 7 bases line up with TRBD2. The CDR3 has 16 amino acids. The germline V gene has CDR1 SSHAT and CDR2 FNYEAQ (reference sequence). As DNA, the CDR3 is TGTGCTAGCAGCTTAGCTAGCGGACCGAACACCGGGGAGCTGTTTTTT. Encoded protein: CASSLASGPNTGELFF.

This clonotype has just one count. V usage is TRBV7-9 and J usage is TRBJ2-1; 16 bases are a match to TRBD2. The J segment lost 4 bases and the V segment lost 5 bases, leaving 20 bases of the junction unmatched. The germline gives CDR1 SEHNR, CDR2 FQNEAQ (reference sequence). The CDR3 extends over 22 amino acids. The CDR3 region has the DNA TGTGCCAGCAGCGACAAAATTCGCTATGGGACTAGCGGGAGGGCGGCATACAATGAGCAGTTCTTC. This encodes CASSDKIRYGTSGRAAYNEQFF.

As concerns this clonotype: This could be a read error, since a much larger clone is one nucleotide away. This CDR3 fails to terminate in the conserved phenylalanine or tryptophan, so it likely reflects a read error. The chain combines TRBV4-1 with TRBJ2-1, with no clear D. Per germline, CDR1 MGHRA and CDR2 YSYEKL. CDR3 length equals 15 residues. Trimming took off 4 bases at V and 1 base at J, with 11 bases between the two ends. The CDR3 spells CASSLGPGSYNEQFV. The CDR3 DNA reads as TGCGCCAGCAGCCTTGGTCCCGGTTCCTACAATGAGCAGTTCGTC.

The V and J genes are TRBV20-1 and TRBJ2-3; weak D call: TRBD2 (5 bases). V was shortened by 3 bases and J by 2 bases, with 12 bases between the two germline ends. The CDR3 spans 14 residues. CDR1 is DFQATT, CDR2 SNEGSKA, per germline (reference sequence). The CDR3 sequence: CSASAGEFTDTQYF. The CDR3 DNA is TGCAGTGCTAGTGCGGGCGAGTTCACAGATACGCAGTATTTT.